The rows below give T cell receptor beta chains drawn from one sample of a study of monozygotic twins with inflammatory bowel disease. TCRdb re-analyzed the 5' RACE reads; it lists each CDR3 protein once, without DNA. The sample has about 380,000 distinct CDR3 sequences, and its top ten clones hold around 2.6%. Sample: blood. The receptors derive from a human donor with ulcerative colitis or Crohn's disease, or a healthy co-twin of an affected twin (not recorded which). The CDR3 runs from the conserved cysteine through the conserved F or W.

TRBV4-3	TRBJ1-5	CASSQQTGGNQPQHF
TRBV11-3	TRBJ2-1	CASSPRPGPSNEQFF
TRBV7-2	TRBJ1-6	CASSITGPSNSPLHF
TRBV12-3/TRBV12-4	TRBJ2-4	CASSLLVRAGKNIQYF
TRBV20-1	TRBJ1-1	CSASPLRQRRAEAFF
TRBV20-1	TRBJ2-1	CSARGGVAGGRNEQFF
TRBV20-1	TRBJ1-2	CSARARTGPPYGYTF
TRBV3-1	TRBJ1-2	CASSQIVQGNYGYTF
TRBV7-9	TRBJ1-1	CASSLMTGDTEAFF
TRBV7-6	TRBJ2-1	CASGGGASNEQFF
TRBV7-3	TRBJ2-2	CASSLESSRNRNTGELFF
TRBV9	TRBJ2-7	CASSVAAKGTEQYF
TRBV6-5	TRBJ2-7	CASSSDPSSYEQYF
TRBV15	TRBJ1-6	CATSREGHTTYNSPLHF
TRBV20-1	TRBJ1-4	CSARDRGQSNEKLFF
TRBV19	TRBJ1-5	CASSVLTGAVGNQPQHF
TRBV15	TRBJ2-7	CATSRNSGGFDTTYEQYF
TRBV24-1	TRBJ1-5	CATSDPGRNFSNQPQHF
TRBV5-6	TRBJ1-3	CASSFQGSWGENTIYF
TRBV20-1	TRBJ2-7	CSARRPGTASYEQYF
TRBV6-1	TRBJ1-2	CASSRQSGNYGYTF
TRBV29-1	TRBJ1-1	CSVVFGTSEAFF
TRBV7-6	TRBJ2-1	CASSATGGFYNEQFF
TRBV7-2	TRBJ2-1	CASSFSGLAVYNEQFF
TRBV20-1	TRBJ1-5	CSARARQNSNQPQHF
TRBV11-2	TRBJ1-1	CASSWDGVNTEAFF
TRBV29-1	TRBJ1-5	CSVVWGSGNQPQHF
TRBV6-2/TRBV6-3	TRBJ2-7	CASSYEEGSYEQYF
TRBV9	TRBJ1-4	CASSTRGTTEKLFF
TRBV5-1	TRBJ2-3	CASSVTGGTDTQYF
TRBV7-9	TRBJ2-5	CASSRLRTGEFQETQYF
TRBV7-2	TRBJ2-5	CASSSRTGMEETQYF
TRBV3-1	TRBJ2-3	CASSLGLLDTQYF
TRBV5-5	TRBJ2-3	CASRLQGARDTQYF
TRBV5-1	TRBJ2-7	CASSGGQGPSEQYF
TRBV29-1	TRBJ1-1	CSTVGQMNTEAFF
TRBV10-3	TRBJ2-6	CAISESEVLSSGANVLTF
TRBV7-2	TRBJ1-3	CASQGFGNTIYF
TRBV7-2	TRBJ2-1	CASSPRGGTGENEQFF
TRBV6-1	TRBJ1-5	CASSDSGGGQPQHF
TRBV5-6	TRBJ1-1	CASSSPGAGLSLTEAFF
TRBV20-1	TRBJ1-2	CSARDHDGTYNYGYTF
TRBV12-3/TRBV12-4	TRBJ1-5	CASRVTENQPQHF
TRBV2	TRBJ1-5	CASSDRTGDQPQHF
TRBV12-3/TRBV12-4	TRBJ2-1	CASSLLRTSGGPNEQFF
TRBV5-1	TRBJ2-7	CASSEGQGREQYF
TRBV4-1	TRBJ2-7	CASSLFVAGEYEQYF